Shown below are 17 T cell receptor beta chains from a single sample sequenced in a study of T cell responses to AZD1222 COVID-19 vaccine. Measured with immunoSEQ multiplex PCR; TCRdb has only the in-frame clones, and not every one. The repertoire holds tens of thousands of clones, with approximately 80% as singletons. Sequencing was performed on peripheral blood, taken on day 0 of AZD1222 vaccination. These TCRs come from an adult in good health.

The J gene is TRBJ1-1, the V gene TRBV6-4, with 7 bases identical to TRBD1. V lost 6 bases to trimming and J lost 3 bases; unmatched junction nucleotides: 10. CDR3 length: 15 amino acids. Germline V gene lookup returns CDR1 MRHNA and CDR2 SNTAGT. Here the CDR3 reads CASRRTGNGDTEAFF. CDR3 nucleotides: TGTGCCAGCAGAAGGACAGGTAATGGGGACACTGAAGCTTTCTTT.

The chain has TRBV5-6 and TRBJ2-7; D gene unclear. The CDR3 totals 13 residues. V was clipped by 1 base and J by 6 bases, with 11 bases between them. Germline-derived CDR1 and CDR2 are SGHDT and YYEEEE. This CDR3 reads CASSLRFGLEQYF. The CDR3 DNA sequence: TGTGCCAGCAGCTTGCGTTTCGGGCTCGAGCAGTACTTC.

The V call is TRBV7-2, the J call TRBJ2-3, with 10 bases matching TRBD2. J was trimmed by 7 bases and V by 5 bases; bases with no gene match: 15. This CDR3 has 17 amino acids. Looked up from germline, CDR1 is SGHTA and CDR2 is FQGNSA. The CDR3 reads CASSERPPGLAINTQYF. In DNA, the CDR3 is TGTGCCAGCAGCGAACGACCGCCGGGACTAGCGATTAATACGCAGTATTTT.

This chain's CDR3 is CASSLGTGDLYGYTF. Here the CDR3 DNA reads TGCGCCAGCAGCTTAGGGACAGGGGATCTCTATGGCTACACCTTC. V gene TRBV5-1 combines with J gene TRBJ1-2, with 10 bases aligning to TRBD1. Germline values: CDR1 SGHRS, CDR2 YFSETQ. V shed 2 bases, J shed 4 bases, and the junction held 5 bases outside the gene matches. The CDR3 length is 15 residues. Full variable domain (missing parts from reference TRBV5-1 and TRBJ1-2): KAGVTQTPRYLIKTRGQQVTLSCSPISGHRSVSWYQQTPGQGLQFLFEYFSETQRNKGNFPGRFSGRQFSNSRSEMNVSTLELGDSALYLCASSLGTGDLYGYTFGSGTRLTVV.

The rearrangement joins TRBV29-1 to TRBJ1-2; D is possibly TRBD1 (5 bases). The V gene lost 7 bases and the J gene lost 4 bases, with 16 bases spanning the gap. The germline V gene has CDR1 SQVTM and CDR2 ANQGSEA. The CDR3 runs 13 residues. The DNA of the CDR3 is TGCAGCGCAGGAACAGGCTACCTCTATGGCTACACCTTC. It translates to CSAGTGYLYGYTF.

This chain uses TRBV19 with TRBJ2-1; D is undetermined. V was shortened by 6 bases and J by 5 bases, with 17 bases between the two germline ends. This CDR3 has 15 amino acids. Germline CDR1 LNHDA, CDR2 SQIVND (reference sequence). The CDR3 bases are TGTGCCAGTAGCCTAAATCCAAGGGCCGACAATGAGCAGTTCTTC. It translates to CASSLNPRADNEQFF.

The rearrangement links TRBV5-5 to TRBJ1-4; 9 bases match TRBD1. CDR3 length: 15 amino acids. The germline V gene has CDR1 SGHKS and CDR2 YYEKEE (reference sequence). V trimming: 1 base; J trimming: 11 bases; junction bases outside the gene matches: 9. This chain's CDR3 is CASSLRGQGGHKLFF. CDR3 nucleotide sequence: TGTGCCAGCAGCTTGAGGGGACAGGGAGGGCATAAACTGTTTTTT.

The V and J genes are TRBV3-1 (or the pseudogene TRBV3-2) and TRBJ2-7, with no clear D. This CDR3 has 12 amino acids. CDR1 and CDR2 from the germline V gene are LGHDT and YNNKEL (reference sequence). V lost 4 bases and J lost 5, with 9 bases in between. The CDR3 loop reads CASSPFRDEQYF. In nucleotides, the CDR3 is TGTGCCAGCAGCCCCTTTCGGGACGAGCAGTACTTC.

CDR3 sequence reads: CSAAWGAEGNTIYF. The CDR3 nucleotides are TGCAGCGCTGCGTGGGGGGCGGAGGGAAACACCATATATTTT. The gene calls are TRBV29-1 and TRBJ1-3; D possibly corresponds to TRBD1 (6 bases). The germline V gene has CDR1 SQVTM and CDR2 ANQGSEA. V lost 7 bases, J lost 4 bases, and 17 bases lay in between. The CDR3 contains 14 residues.

The rearrangement joins TRBV18 to TRBJ2-3; 7 bases match TRBD1. J gave up 0 bases and V 3 bases, and 0 bases lay outside the gene matches. The CDR3 runs to 14 residues. CDR1 is KGHSH and CDR2 is LQKENI in the germline V gene. CDR3 nucleotide sequence: TGTGCCAGCTCACCGGGACAGAGCACAGATACGCAGTATTTT. Translating it yields CASSPGQSTDTQYF.

The V call is TRBV1, the J call TRBJ2-1. TRBV1 constitutes a pseudogene. This CDR3 is built from 14 residues. CDR3 sequence reads: CTSSQDYASREQFF. CDR3 DNA sequence: TGCACCAGCAGCCAAGATTACGCCTCCCGAGAGCAGTTCTTC.

The chain links TRBV10-1 to TRBJ2-1, with D maybe TRBD2 (5 bases). Per germline, CDR1 WNHNN and CDR2 SYGVQD (reference sequence). The V end lost 6 bases, the J end lost 12 bases, and 24 bases lay between the germline ends. There are 15 residues in the CDR3. CDR3 sequence: CASSLRDMGTSGQFF. In DNA form, the CDR3 reads TGCGCCAGCAGCCTGAGGGATATGGGAACGTCCGGGCAGTTCTTC.

The chain employs TRBV27 and TRBJ1-2; the D gene is possibly TRBD1 (6 bases). The CDR3 has 14 residues. CDR1 MNHEY and CDR2 SMNVEV come from the germline V gene (reference sequence). V was clipped by 2 bases and J by 4 bases, with 11 bases between them. DNA for the CDR3: TGTGCCAGCAGTTTAGGTGGACAGCCCTATGGCTACACCTTC. Protein sequence: CASSLGGQPYGYTF.

This clone was picked up a small number of times. V usage is TRBV4-1 and J usage is TRBJ1-2; perhaps TRBD1 as D (5 bases). Between the trimmed V and J ends, which lost 8 bases and 3 bases, there was a span of 19 bases. The CDR3 runs 15 residues. Germline CDR1 and CDR2: MGHRA and YSYEKL. This CDR3 is CASRRSQRGDYGYTF. The CDR3 coding sequence is TGCGCCAGCCGCCGCAGCCAGAGGGGAGACTATGGCTACACCTTC.

The count of this clone is one. This chain uses TRBV28 with TRBJ2-3; 9 bases are a match to TRBD2. The CDR3 runs to 17 residues. V shed 4 bases and J 5 bases; nucleotides not matched to a gene: 13. Germline values: CDR1 MDHEN, CDR2 SYDVKM. DNA of the CDR3: TGTGCCAGCAGTTCCCCTATTTTAGCGGGAGCCGGAGATACGCAGTATTTT. This gives the protein CASSSPILAGAGDTQYF.

This chain links TRBV3-1 (or the pseudogene TRBV3-2) with TRBJ2-7; TRBD2 might be the D (5 bases). With 5 bases removed from V and 5 bases from J, the gap between germline ends came to 19 bases. The CDR3 runs 15 residues. Germline values: CDR1 LGHDT, CDR2 YNNKEL (reference sequence). CDR3 sequence (DNA): TGTGCCAGCAGCGACCGACTAACACCAGCCCACGAGCAGTACTTC. Translated, it gives CASSDRLTPAHEQYF.

The chain combines TRBV11-2 with TRBJ2-6, with D unresolved. CDR1 and CDR2 from the germline V gene are SGHAT and FQNNGV. CDR3 length: 16 amino acids. V was shortened by 3 bases and J by 0 bases, with 9 bases between the two germline ends. CDR3 DNA: TGTGCCAGCAGCTTTTTAATTAACTCTGGGGCCAACGTCCTGACTTTC. This translates into CASSFLINSGANVLTF.